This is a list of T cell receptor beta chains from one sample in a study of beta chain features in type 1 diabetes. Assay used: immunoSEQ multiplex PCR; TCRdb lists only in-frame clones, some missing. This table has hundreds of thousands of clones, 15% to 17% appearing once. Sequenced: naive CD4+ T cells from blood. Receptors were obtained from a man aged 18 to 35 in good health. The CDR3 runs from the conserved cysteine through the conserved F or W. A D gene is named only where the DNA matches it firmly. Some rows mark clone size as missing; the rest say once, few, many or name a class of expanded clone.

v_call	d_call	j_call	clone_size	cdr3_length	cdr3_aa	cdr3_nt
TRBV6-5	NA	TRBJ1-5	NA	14	CASSYGRVNQPQHF	TGTGCCAGCAGTTACGGACGGGTCAATCAGCCCCAGCATTTT
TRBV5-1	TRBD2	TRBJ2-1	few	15	CASSLEASGTNEQFF	TGCGCCAGCAGCTTGGAGGCTAGCGGGACTAATGAGCAGTTCTTC
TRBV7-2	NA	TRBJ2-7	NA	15	CASSSSGPGFYEQYF	TGTGCCAGCAGCTCCTCGGGGCCAGGTTTCTACGAGCAGTACTTC
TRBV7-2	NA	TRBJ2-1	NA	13	CASSLERGGEQFF	TGTGCCAGCAGCTTAGAACGGGGTGGTGAGCAGTTCTTC
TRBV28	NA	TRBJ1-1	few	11	CASMVNTEAFF	TGTGCCAGCATGGTGAACACTGAAGCTTTCTTT
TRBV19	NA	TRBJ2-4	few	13	CAISPGPKNIQYF	TGTGCCATCTCCCCCGGACCCAAAAACATTCAGTACTTC
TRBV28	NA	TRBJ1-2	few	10	CASFGQNVDF	TGTGCCAGCTTCGGGCAAAACGTGGACTTC
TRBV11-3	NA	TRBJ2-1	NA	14	CASSLERQDNEQFF	TGTGCCAGCAGCTTAGAGCGTCAGGACAATGAGCAGTTCTTC
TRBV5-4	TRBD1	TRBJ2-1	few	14	CASSKTGAGNEQFF	TGTGCCAGCAGCAAGACAGGGGCGGGCAATGAGCAGTTCTTC
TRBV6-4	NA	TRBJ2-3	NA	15	CASSLRGSSTDTQYF	TGTGCCAGCAGTCTAAGGGGGTCCAGCACAGATACGCAGTATTTT
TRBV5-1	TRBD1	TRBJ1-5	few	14	CASSPGQGGQPQHF	TGCGCCAGCAGCCCTGGACAGGGAGGACAGCCCCAGCATTTT
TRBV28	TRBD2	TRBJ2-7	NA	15	CASSLGTSGSYEQYF	TGTGCCAGCAGTTTAGGGACTAGCGGGAGCTACGAGCAGTACTTC
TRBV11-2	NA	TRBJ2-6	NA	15	CAGWGVSSGANVLTF	TGTGCCGGATGGGGTGTAAGCTCTGGGGCCAACGTCCTGACTTTC
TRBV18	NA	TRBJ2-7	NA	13	CASSPPGTYEQYF	TGTGCCAGCTCACCACCGGGGACCTACGAGCAGTACTTC
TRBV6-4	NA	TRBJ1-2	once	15	CASSDPLKGSGGYTF	TGTGCCAGCAGTGATCCCTTAAAGGGTTCAGGTGGCTACACCTTC
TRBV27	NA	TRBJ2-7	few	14	CASSLRQGSYEQYF	TGTGCCAGCAGTTTACGGCAGGGCTCCTACGAGCAGTACTTC
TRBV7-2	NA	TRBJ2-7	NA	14	CASSPTQGLYEQYF	TGTGCCAGCAGCCCGACCCAGGGACTCTACGAGCAGTACTTC
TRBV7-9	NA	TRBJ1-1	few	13	CASSLGQPTEAFF	TGTGCCAGCAGCCTCGGACAGCCCACTGAAGCTTTCTTT
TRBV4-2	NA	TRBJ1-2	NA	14	CASSRGRGDYGYTF	TGTGCCAGCAGCCGGGGGCGGGGTGACTATGGCTACACCTTC
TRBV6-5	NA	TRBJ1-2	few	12	CASSYRDYGYTF	TGTGCCAGCAGTTACAGGGACTATGGCTACACCTTC
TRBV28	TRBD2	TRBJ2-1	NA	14	CATFSAGGRNEQFF	TGTGCCACCTTCTCGGCGGGAGGAAGGAATGAGCAGTTCTTC
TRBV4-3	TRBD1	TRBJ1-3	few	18	CASSQDVGQVSSGNTIYF	TGCGCCAGCAGCCAAGATGTGGGACAGGTTAGCTCTGGAAACACCATATATTTT
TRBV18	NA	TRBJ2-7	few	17	CASSPPGFARRSYEQYF	TGTGCCAGCTCACCACCGGGGTTCGCCAGGCGCTCCTACGAGCAGTACTTC
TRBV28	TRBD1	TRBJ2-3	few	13	CASRGQGSDTQYF	TGTGCCAGCAGAGGACAGGGTTCAGATACGCAGTATTTT
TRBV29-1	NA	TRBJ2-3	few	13	CSVDWESTDTQYF	TGCAGCGTTGATTGGGAGTCCACAGATACGCAGTATTTT
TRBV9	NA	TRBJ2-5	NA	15	CASSVGGTGLETQYF	TGTGCCAGCAGCGTAGGGGGCACAGGGTTGGAGACCCAGTACTTC
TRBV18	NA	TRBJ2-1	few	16	CASSEYAGQIYNEQFF	TGTGCCAGCTCAGAATACGCGGGACAGATATACAATGAGCAGTTCTTC
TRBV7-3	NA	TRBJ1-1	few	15	CASSSYRTAYHEAFF	TGTGCCAGCAGCTCCTACAGGACAGCATATCATGAAGCTTTCTTT
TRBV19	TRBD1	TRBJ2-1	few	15	CASSSGTGVLYEQFF	TGTGCCAGTAGTTCCGGGACAGGGGTTTTGTATGAGCAGTTCTTC
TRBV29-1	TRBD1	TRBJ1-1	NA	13	CSVDTGGNTEAFF	TGCAGCGTTGACACAGGGGGGAACACTGAAGCTTTCTTT
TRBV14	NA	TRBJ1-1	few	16	CASSSYYRERSTEAFF	TGTGCCAGCAGTTCTTATTACAGGGAAAGGAGCACTGAAGCTTTCTTT
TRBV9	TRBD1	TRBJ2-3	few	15	CASSWDRSYTDTQYF	TGTGCCAGCAGCTGGGACAGAAGTTACACAGATACGCAGTATTTT
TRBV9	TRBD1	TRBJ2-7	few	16	CASSVAPTGGSYEQYF	TGTGCCAGCAGCGTGGCCCCGACAGGGGGGTCCTACGAGCAGTACTTC
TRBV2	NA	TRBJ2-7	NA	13	CASSWAPAYEQYF	TGTGCCAGCAGTTGGGCGCCAGCCTACGAGCAGTACTTC
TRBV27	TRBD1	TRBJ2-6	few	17	CASSPTGVSSGANVLTF	TGTGCCAGCAGTCCGACAGGGGTTAGCTCTGGGGCCAACGTCCTGACTTTC
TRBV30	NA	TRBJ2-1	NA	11	CAWSMTNEQFF	TGTGCCTGGAGCATGACCAATGAGCAGTTCTTC
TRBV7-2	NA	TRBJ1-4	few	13	CASTVQGYGKLFF	TGTGCCAGCACCGTTCAGGGGTACGGAAAACTGTTTTTT
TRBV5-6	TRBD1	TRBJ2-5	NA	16	CASSGLQGAVVTAQYF	TGTGCCAGCAGCGGTTTACAGGGGGCCGTTGTAACGGCCCAGTACTTC
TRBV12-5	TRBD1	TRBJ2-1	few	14	CASGFGDSQNEQFF	TGTGCTAGTGGTTTCGGGGACAGCCAAAATGAGCAGTTCTTC
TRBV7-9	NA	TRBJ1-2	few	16	CASSPLSLLGNYGYTF	TGTGCCAGCAGCCCTTTGAGCCTCCTAGGCAACTATGGCTACACCTTC
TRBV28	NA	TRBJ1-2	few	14	CASSLTTTSGGYTF	TGTGCCAGCAGCCTGACAACGACTTCGGGAGGCTACACCTTC
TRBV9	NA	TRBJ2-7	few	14	CASSPQSGAYEQYF	TGTGCCAGCAGCCCCCAGAGTGGAGCCTACGAGCAGTACTTC